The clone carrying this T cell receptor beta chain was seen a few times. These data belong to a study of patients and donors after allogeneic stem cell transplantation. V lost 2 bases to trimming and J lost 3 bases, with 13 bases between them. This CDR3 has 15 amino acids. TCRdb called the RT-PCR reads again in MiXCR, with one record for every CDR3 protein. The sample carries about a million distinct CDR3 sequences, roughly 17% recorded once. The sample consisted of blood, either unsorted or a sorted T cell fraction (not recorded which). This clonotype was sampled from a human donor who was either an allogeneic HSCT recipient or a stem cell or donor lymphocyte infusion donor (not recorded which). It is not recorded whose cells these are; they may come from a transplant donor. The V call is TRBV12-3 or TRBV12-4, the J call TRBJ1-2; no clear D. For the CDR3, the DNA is TGTGCCAGCAGTTTATTGGGAGGGAGTTACTATGGCTACACCTTC. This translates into CASSLLGGSYYGYTF.